These 27 T cell receptor beta chains were all obtained from the same sample, sequenced in a study of blood T cell repertoires in COVID-19. Some clones are missing from TCRdb's copy, which holds only in-frame ones; the method was immunoSEQ multiplex PCR. The sample yields some 250,000 clones, around 86% seen once. The sequencing input was peripheral blood. These receptor sequences come from an older woman with active or convalescent COVID-19.

This chain connects TRBV6-5 to TRBJ2-7, with a possible D match to TRBD1 (6 bases). CDR3 length: 12 amino acids. The V gene lost 10 bases and the J gene lost 3 bases, with 13 bases spanning the gap. Per germline, CDR1 MNHEY and CDR2 SVGAGI. In DNA, the CDR3 is TGTGCCACTCGGACAGCAAGCTACGAGCAGTACTTC. Translating it yields CATRTASYEQYF.

This chain uses TRBV6-5 with TRBJ2-3; D is perhaps TRBD2 (6 bases). Trimming removed 7 bases at V and 6 bases at J, with 14 bases between. Germline V gene data show CDR1 as MNHEY and CDR2 as SVGAGI. This CDR3 is built from 13 residues. In DNA form, the CDR3 reads TGTGCCAGCACCGGACTATTCATGGATACGCAGTATTTT. The encoded protein is CASTGLFMDTQYF.

The V gene is TRBV6-2 or TRBV6-3, the J gene TRBJ1-2; D is unclear. CDR1 and CDR2 (germline): MNHEY, SVGEGT. Trimming took off 6 bases at V and 4 bases at J, with 12 bases between the two ends. The CDR3 runs to 13 residues. CDR3 in DNA: TGTGCCAGCAGCCCCACCCGGGGCTATGGCTACACCTTC. Translating gives CASSPTRGYGYTF.

This clone occurred once. The chain joins TRBV20-1 to TRBJ1-1, with D unclear. There are 10 residues in the CDR3. The V gene lost 6 bases and the J gene lost 5 bases, with 7 bases spanning the gap. The germline V gene has CDR1 DFQATT and CDR2 SNEGSKA (reference sequence). The CDR3 DNA sequence: TGCAGTGCCCCGCGGACTGAAGCTTTCTTT. This codes for CSAPRTEAFF.

The chain uses TRBV11-3 and TRBJ2-5, with a weak D call TRBD2 (6 bases). V lost 2 bases, J lost 4 bases, and 17 bases lay in between. This CDR3 comprises 16 residues. Germline loops: CDR1 SGHNT, CDR2 YENEEA. The CDR3 nucleotides read TGTGCCAGCAGCTTACAGGGAGGAGGCTCAGGAGAGACCCAGTACTTC. Translated, it gives CASSLQGGGSGETQYF.

The chain combines TRBV2 with TRBJ1-6, with D unclear. This CDR3 spans 13 amino acids. Per the germline V gene, CDR1 is SNHLY and CDR2 is FYNNEI. The germline V and J ends were trimmed by 7 bases and 6 bases, with 10 bases remaining between them. The CDR3 loop is CASTLGANSPLHF. The DNA of the CDR3 is TGTGCCAGCACTCTGGGAGCTAATTCACCCCTCCACTTT.

The chain links TRBV6-5 to TRBJ2-1; 8 bases are shared with TRBD2. CDR1 MNHEY and CDR2 SVGAGI come from the germline V gene. Losses at the gene ends were 6 bases for V and 3 bases for J; bases not matched to a gene: 7. The CDR3 is 15 amino acids. This CDR3 reads CASSSSGGNYNEQFF. The CDR3 coding sequence is TGTGCCAGCAGCTCGAGCGGGGGAAACTACAATGAGCAGTTCTTC.

This chain connects TRBV5-1 to TRBJ1-4, with 9 bases fitting TRBD1. The length of the CDR3 is 16 residues. V trimming: 4 bases; J trimming: 4 bases; junction bases outside the gene matches: 8. Germline CDR1 SGHRS, CDR2 YFSETQ. This CDR3 reads CASSATPGQGNEKLFF. CDR3 bases: TGCGCCAGCAGCGCGACTCCGGGACAGGGTAATGAAAAACTGTTTTTT.

V and J are TRBV6-2 or TRBV6-3 and TRBJ1-5; the match to TRBD1 covers 8 bases. After removal of 6 bases from V and 7 bases from J, the junction contained 11 bases not matched to a gene. CDR1 is MNHEY and CDR2 is SVGEGT in the germline V gene. The CDR3 runs to 15 residues. DNA for the CDR3: TGTGCCAGCAGCCCCTTCCTCGGACAGGGACAGCCCCAGCATTTT. Translating it yields CASSPFLGQGQPQHF.

The chain has TRBV7-9 and TRBJ1-1, with D hard to call. V lost 1 base to trimming and J lost 1 base, with 13 bases between them. CDR1 is SEHNR and CDR2 is FQNEAQ in the germline V gene (reference sequence). The CDR3 contains 16 residues. The CDR3 nucleotides are TGTGCCAGCAGCTTAGATTTTATCGGGAGGAACACTGAAGCTTTCTTT. Translating it yields CASSLDFIGRNTEAFF.

This chain uses TRBV7-8 with TRBJ1-5, with D unclear. This CDR3 is 12 amino acids long. Trimming took 5 bases from V and 9 from J, leaving 11 bases between them. Germline CDR1 and CDR2: SGHVS and FQNEAQ. CDR3 protein: CASSPPGRPQHF. The CDR3, as DNA: TGTGCCAGCAGCCCTCCTGGCAGGCCCCAGCATTTT.

The V call is TRBV5-1, the J call TRBJ1-1; possible D gene TRBD1, 6 bases. Germline lookup yields CDR1 SGHRS and CDR2 YFSETQ. The CDR3 runs to 15 residues. The V end was cut by 3 bases, the J end by 4 bases, with 16 bases between. In DNA form, the CDR3 reads TGCGCCAGCAGCTCGGTACAGGGTCGAGTCACTGAAGCTTTCTTT. Protein product: CASSSVQGRVTEAFF. Full variable domain (remainder filled in from reference TRBV5-1 and TRBJ1-1): KAGVTQTPRYLIKTRGQQVTLSCSPISGHRSVSWYQQTPGQGLQFLFEYFSETQRNKGNFPGRFSGRQFSNSRSEMNVSTLELGDSALYLCASSSVQGRVTEAFFGQGTRLTVV.

This clone was picked up one time. The genes are TRBV19 and TRBJ1-3, with a tentative D call TRBD1 (6 bases). Per germline, CDR1 LNHDA and CDR2 SQIVND (reference sequence). This CDR3 is built from 17 residues. V was trimmed by 3 bases and J by 0 bases, leaving 15 bases between them. The CDR3 spells CASSMDVGGDSGNTIYF. CDR3 bases: TGTGCCAGTAGTATGGACGTAGGGGGAGACTCTGGAAACACCATATATTTT.

This clone was seen a handful of times. This chain links TRBV14 with TRBJ1-3; D is unresolved. The CDR3 is 13 residues long. V was cut by 2 bases and J by 6 bases, with 8 bases left in between. Germline V gives CDR1 SGHDN, CDR2 FVKESK. The chain's CDR3 is CASSQRSVNTIYF. In nucleotides, the CDR3 is TGTGCCAGCAGCCAAAGATCGGTAAACACCATATATTTT.

The chain has TRBV5-1 and TRBJ1-1; D possibly corresponds to TRBD1 (6 bases). V shed 7 bases and J shed 3 bases, with 19 bases lying between them. The CDR3 length is 15 residues. Germline V CDR1 and CDR2: SGHRS, YFSETQ. Here the CDR3 DNA reads TGCGCCAGCCGCCGTGGGGGGGCGGAGGACACTGAAGCTTTCTTT. Translating it yields CASRRGGAEDTEAFF.

The chain couples TRBV7-2 to TRBJ2-2, with D unclear. In germline, CDR1 is SGHTA, CDR2 FQGNSA. The length of the CDR3 is 16 residues. The germline V and J ends were trimmed by 0 bases and 0 bases, with 8 bases remaining between them. The DNA for the CDR3 is TGTGCCAGCAGCTTAGCGAGCAGGCCGAACACCGGGGAGCTGTTTTTT. Residues: CASSLASRPNTGELFF.

The chain has TRBV10-2 and TRBJ1-4; D perhaps matches TRBD1 (6 bases). This CDR3 has 14 residues. The V end lost 3 bases, the J end lost 7 bases, and 12 bases lay between the germline ends. CDR1 and CDR2 from the germline V gene are WSHSY and SAAADI. The CDR3 here is CASSEQGGSEKLFF. For the CDR3, the DNA is TGCGCCAGCAGTGAACAGGGAGGGAGTGAAAAACTGTTTTTT.

The rearrangement links TRBV24-1 to TRBJ1-5; D possibly corresponds to TRBD1 (5 bases). The CDR3 covers 15 residues. Trimming removed 9 bases at V and 2 bases at J, with 16 bases between. From germline, CDR1 is KGHDR and CDR2 SFDVKD. In DNA form, the CDR3 reads TGTGCCACCTCGGCGGCGGGACGGGGCAATCAGCCCCAGCATTTT. Its translation is CATSAAGRGNQPQHF.

The CDR3 coding sequence is TGTGCCAGCAGACGGACAGGGAATCAGCCCCAGCATTTT. This encodes CASRRTGNQPQHF. The chain employs TRBV6-5 and TRBJ1-5, with 8 bases identical to TRBD1. V was clipped by 6 bases and J by 4 bases; unmatched bases: 2. The CDR3 extends over 13 amino acids. In germline, CDR1 is MNHEY, CDR2 SVGAGI.

About this clone: The junction departs from germline at one end; a sequencing error may be responsible. This chain links TRBV2 with TRBJ1-2; unclear D gene. Germline V gene data show CDR1 as SNHLY and CDR2 as FYNNEI. CDR3 length: 13 amino acids. Here the CDR3 reads CASSAAADYGHTF. CDR3 nucleotides: TGTGCCAGCAGTGCGGCCGCGGACTATGGCCACACCTTC.

This clone has a single count. V usage is TRBV24-1 and J usage is TRBJ2-1; D may be TRBD1 (7 bases). Deletions cut 3 bases from V and 5 bases from J, with 19 bases between. There are 17 residues in the CDR3. Per germline, CDR1 KGHDR and CDR2 SFDVKD. The CDR3 sequence: CATSDPKGGTAHNEQFF. For the CDR3, the DNA is TGTGCCACCAGTGATCCGAAAGGCGGGACAGCCCACAATGAGCAGTTCTTC.

V is TRBV9 and J is TRBJ2-2; D not resolved. From germline, CDR1 is SGDLS and CDR2 YYNGEE. V lost 3 bases to trimming and J lost 4 bases, with 4 bases between them. This CDR3 contains 12 residues. CDR3 coding DNA: TGTGCCAGCAGCGGGAGCACCGGGGAGCTGTTTTTT. This gives the protein CASSGSTGELFF.

The chain joins TRBV7-2 to TRBJ2-1, with D uncertain. In germline, CDR1 is SGHTA, CDR2 FQGNSA. The CDR3 is 17 amino acids. V lost 0 bases, J lost 0 bases, and 12 bases lay in between. The DNA for the CDR3 is TGTGCCAGCAGCTTAGCGCTCGTACGGAGCTCCTACAATGAGCAGTTCTTC. Translated: CASSLALVRSSYNEQFF.

The chain couples TRBV5-6 to TRBJ1-2; D perhaps matches TRBD1 (5 bases). The germline gives CDR1 SGHDT, CDR2 YYEEEE. This CDR3 contains 13 residues. V lost 2 bases, J lost 10 bases, and 15 bases lay in between. In DNA, the CDR3 is TGTGCCAGCAGCTTTACACCTGAAGGGGACTACACCTTC. It is translated as CASSFTPEGDYTF. Based on the CDR3 plus reference TRBV5-6 and TRBJ1-2, the full variable domain is DAGVTQSPTHLIKTRGQQVTLRCSPKSGHDTVSWYQQALGQGPQFIFQYYEEEERQRGNFPDRFSGHQFPNYSSELNVNALLLGDSALYLCASSFTPEGDYTFGSGTRLTVV.

The chain links TRBV6-6 to TRBJ2-5; D perhaps matches TRBD2 (6 bases). CDR1 MNHNY and CDR2 SVGAGI come from the germline V gene (reference sequence). The ends were cut back, 2 bases at V and 1 base at J, with 8 bases in the middle. The length of the CDR3 is 14 residues. The DNA for the CDR3 is TGTGCCAGCAGTTACGGCGGGGTCCAAGAGACCCAGTACTTC. Translating gives CASSYGGVQETQYF.

The CDR3 region is CASSLQAENTEAFF. Written as DNA, the CDR3 is TGTGCCAGCAGCTTACAGGCAGAAAACACTGAAGCTTTCTTT. The rearrangement uses TRBV7-3 and TRBJ1-1; the D is unclear. Trimming stripped 2 bases from V and 2 bases from J, with 9 bases between. The CDR3 extends over 14 amino acids. The V gene's germline CDR1 is SGHTA and CDR2 FQGTGA.

This rearrangement joins TRBV11-3 to TRBJ2-2; possible D gene TRBD1, 6 bases. The CDR3 spans 18 residues. Trimming took 2 bases from V and 5 from J, leaving 21 bases between them. CDR1 and CDR2 from the germline V gene are SGHNT and YENEEA. Here the CDR3 DNA reads TGTGCCAGCAGCTTAAAAACAGGGTATTGTTTCGGGACCGGGGAGCTGTTTTTT. This gives the protein CASSLKTGYCFGTGELFF. Supplemented by reference TRBV11-3 and TRBJ2-2, the full variable domain reads EAGVVQSPRYKIIEKKQPVAFWCNPISGHNTLYWYLQNLGQGPELLIRYENEEAVDDSQLPKDRFSAERLKGVDSTLKIQPAELGDSAVYLCASSLKTGYCFGTGELFFGEGSRLTVL.